Described below is a single T cell receptor beta chain sequence and its context. V was clipped by 5 bases and J by 7 bases, with 12 bases between them. The CDR3 contains 12 residues. Germline V lookup: CDR1 DFQATT, CDR2 SNEGSKA (reference sequence). These data come from a study of early T cells in non-severe SARS-CoV-2 infection. Individual cDNA molecules received unique molecular identifiers. TCRdb recomputed calls from the 5' RACE reads with MiXCR, one row per CDR3 protein. The sample records about 98,000 distinct CDR3 sequences, over 10% being singletons. The sequencing sample was made of whole blood. This receptor was taken from an adult who was a healthcare worker with PCR-confirmed SARS-CoV-2 infection or an uninfected control (not recorded which). The chain links TRBV20-1 to TRBJ2-1, with D perhaps TRBD1 (5 bases). The CDR3 loop is CSAHQGENEQFF. The CDR3 DNA reads TGCAGTGCTCACCAGGGCGAGAATGAGCAGTTCTTC.